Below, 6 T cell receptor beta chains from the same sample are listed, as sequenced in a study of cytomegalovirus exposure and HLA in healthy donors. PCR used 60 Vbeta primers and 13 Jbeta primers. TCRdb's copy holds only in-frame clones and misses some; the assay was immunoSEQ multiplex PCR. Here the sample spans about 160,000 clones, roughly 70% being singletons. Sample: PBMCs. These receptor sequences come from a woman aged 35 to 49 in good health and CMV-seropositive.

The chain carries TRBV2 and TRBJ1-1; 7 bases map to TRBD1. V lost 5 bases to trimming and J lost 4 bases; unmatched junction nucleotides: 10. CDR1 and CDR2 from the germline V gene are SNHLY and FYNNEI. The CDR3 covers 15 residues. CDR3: CASSQQIDRATEAFF. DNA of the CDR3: TGTGCCAGCAGTCAACAAATTGACAGGGCCACTGAAGCTTTCTTT. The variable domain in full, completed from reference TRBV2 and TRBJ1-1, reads EPEVTQTPSHQVTQMGQEVILRCVPISNHLYFYWYRQILGQKVEFLVSFYNNEISEKSEIFDDQFSVERPDGSNFTLKIRSTKLEDSAMYFCASSQQIDRATEAFFGQGTRLTVV.

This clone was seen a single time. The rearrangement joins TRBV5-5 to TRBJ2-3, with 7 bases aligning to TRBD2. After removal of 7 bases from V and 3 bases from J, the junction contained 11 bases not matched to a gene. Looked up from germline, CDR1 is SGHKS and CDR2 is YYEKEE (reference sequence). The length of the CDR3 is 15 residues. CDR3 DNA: TGTGCCAGCGGCCCGGGGGGTGTGAGGACAGATACGCAGTATTTT. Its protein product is CASGPGGVRTDTQYF. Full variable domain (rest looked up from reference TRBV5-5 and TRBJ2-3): DAGVTQSPTHLIKTRGQQVTLRCSPISGHKSVSWYQQVLGQGPQFIFQYYEKEERGRGNFPDRFSARQFPNYSSELNVNALLLGDSALYLCASGPGGVRTDTQYFGPGTRLTVL.

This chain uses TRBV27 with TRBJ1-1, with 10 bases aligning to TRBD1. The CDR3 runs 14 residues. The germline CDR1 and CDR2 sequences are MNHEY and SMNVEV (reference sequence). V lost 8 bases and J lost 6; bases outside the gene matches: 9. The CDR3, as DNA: TGTGCCAGCGATCCGGGACAGGGGCTACCTGAAGCTTTCTTT. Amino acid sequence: CASDPGQGLPEAFF.

The CDR3 is CASSQDRAPQETQYF. The CDR3 DNA follows: TGTGCCAGCAGTCAGGACAGGGCGCCCCAAGAGACCCAGTACTTC. V is TRBV13 and J is TRBJ2-5; 8 bases are shared with TRBD1. V lost 6 bases to trimming and J lost 1 base; unmatched junction nucleotides: 7. Germline CDR1 reads PRHDT; CDR2 reads FYEKMQ (reference sequence). The length of the CDR3 is 15 residues. Variable domain in full (rest from reference TRBV13 and TRBJ2-5): AAGVIQSPRHLIKEKRETATLKCYPIPRHDTVYWYQQGPGQDPQFLISFYEKMQSDKGSIPDRFSAQQFSDYHSELNMSSLELGDSALYFCASSQDRAPQETQYFGPGTRLLVL.

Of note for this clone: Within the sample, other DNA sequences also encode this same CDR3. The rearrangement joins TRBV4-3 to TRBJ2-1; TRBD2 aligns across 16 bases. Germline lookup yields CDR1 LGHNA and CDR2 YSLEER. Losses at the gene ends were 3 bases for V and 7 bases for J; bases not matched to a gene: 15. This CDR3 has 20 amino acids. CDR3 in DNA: TGCGCCAGCAGCCATCAACCTCCGGGACTAGCGGGAGGGACACTGAATGAGCAGTTCTTC. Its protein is CASSHQPPGLAGGTLNEQFF.

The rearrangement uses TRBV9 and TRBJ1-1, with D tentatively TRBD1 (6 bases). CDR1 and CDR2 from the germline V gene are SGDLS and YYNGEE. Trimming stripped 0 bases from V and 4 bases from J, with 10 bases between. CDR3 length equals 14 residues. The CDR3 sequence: CASSVGQGSTEAFF. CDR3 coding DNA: TGTGCCAGCAGCGTAGGTCAGGGGAGCACTGAAGCTTTCTTT.